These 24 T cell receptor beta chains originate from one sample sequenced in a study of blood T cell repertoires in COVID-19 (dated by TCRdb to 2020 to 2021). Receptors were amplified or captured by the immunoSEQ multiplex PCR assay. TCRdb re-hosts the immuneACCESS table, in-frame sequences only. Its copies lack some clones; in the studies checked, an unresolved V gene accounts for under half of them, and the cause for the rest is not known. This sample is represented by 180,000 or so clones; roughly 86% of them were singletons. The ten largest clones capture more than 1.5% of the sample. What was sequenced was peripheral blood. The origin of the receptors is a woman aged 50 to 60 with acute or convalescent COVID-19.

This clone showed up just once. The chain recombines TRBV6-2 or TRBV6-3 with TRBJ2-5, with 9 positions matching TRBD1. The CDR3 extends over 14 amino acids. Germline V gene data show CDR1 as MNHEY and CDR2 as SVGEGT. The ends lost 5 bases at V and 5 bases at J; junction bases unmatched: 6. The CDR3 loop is CASSLDRGWETQYF. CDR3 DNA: TGTGCCAGCAGTCTGGACAGGGGTTGGGAGACCCAGTACTTC.

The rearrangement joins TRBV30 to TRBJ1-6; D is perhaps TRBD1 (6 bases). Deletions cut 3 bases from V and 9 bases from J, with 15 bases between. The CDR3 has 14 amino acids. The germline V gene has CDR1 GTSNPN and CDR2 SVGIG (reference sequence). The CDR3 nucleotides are TGTGCCTGGAGCCGACCGGGACAATTTTCACCCCTCCACTTT. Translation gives CAWSRPGQFSPLHF.

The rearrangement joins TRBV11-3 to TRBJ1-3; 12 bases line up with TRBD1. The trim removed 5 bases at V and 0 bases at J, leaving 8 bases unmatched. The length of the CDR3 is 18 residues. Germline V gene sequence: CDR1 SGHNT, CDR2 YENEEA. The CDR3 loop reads CASSPERDRGPSGNTIYF. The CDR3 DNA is TGTGCCAGCAGCCCGGAACGGGACAGGGGGCCCTCTGGAAACACCATATATTTT.

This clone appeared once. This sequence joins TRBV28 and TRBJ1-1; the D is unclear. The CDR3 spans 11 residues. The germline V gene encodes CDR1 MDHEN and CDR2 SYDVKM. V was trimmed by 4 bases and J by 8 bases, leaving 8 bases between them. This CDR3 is CASSSLSEAFF. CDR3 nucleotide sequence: TGTGCCAGCAGTTCCCTTTCCGAAGCTTTCTTT.

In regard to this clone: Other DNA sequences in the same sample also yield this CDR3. CDR3 region: CASSLKGGNYGYTF. The DNA for the CDR3 is TGTGCCAGCAGTTTGAAGGGGGGGAACTATGGCTACACCTTC. V gene TRBV27 combines with J gene TRBJ1-2; a weak D match, TRBD1 (6 bases). V lost 3 bases and J 2 bases, leaving 10 bases between the germline ends. The germline V gene encodes CDR1 MNHEY and CDR2 SMNVEV (reference sequence). The CDR3 is 14 residues long.

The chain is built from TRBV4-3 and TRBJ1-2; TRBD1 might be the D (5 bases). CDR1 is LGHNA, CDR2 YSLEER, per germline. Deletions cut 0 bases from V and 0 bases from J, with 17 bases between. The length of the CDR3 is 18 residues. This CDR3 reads CASSQDLTGGITNYGYTF. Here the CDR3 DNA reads TGCGCCAGCAGCCAAGACCTTACGGGGGGAATAACTAACTATGGCTACACCTTC.

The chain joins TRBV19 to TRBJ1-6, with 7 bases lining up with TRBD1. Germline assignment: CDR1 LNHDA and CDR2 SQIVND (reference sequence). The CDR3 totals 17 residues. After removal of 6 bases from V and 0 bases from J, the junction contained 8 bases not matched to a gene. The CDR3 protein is CASSSAGGSSYNSPLHF. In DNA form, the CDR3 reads TGTGCCAGTAGCTCCGCAGGGGGAAGCTCCTATAATTCACCCCTCCACTTT.

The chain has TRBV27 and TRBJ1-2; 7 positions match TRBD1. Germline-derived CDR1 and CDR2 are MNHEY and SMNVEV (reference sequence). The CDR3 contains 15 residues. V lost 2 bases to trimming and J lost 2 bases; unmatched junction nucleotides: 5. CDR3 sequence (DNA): TGTGCCAGCAGTTTAGGCCTACAGGGGAACTATGGCTACACCTTC. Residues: CASSLGLQGNYGYTF.

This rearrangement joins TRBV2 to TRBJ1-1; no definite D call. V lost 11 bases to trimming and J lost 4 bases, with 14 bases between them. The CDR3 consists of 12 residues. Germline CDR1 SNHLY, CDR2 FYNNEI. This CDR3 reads CAGAGESTEAFF. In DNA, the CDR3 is TGTGCCGGTGCCGGGGAGAGCACTGAAGCTTTCTTT.

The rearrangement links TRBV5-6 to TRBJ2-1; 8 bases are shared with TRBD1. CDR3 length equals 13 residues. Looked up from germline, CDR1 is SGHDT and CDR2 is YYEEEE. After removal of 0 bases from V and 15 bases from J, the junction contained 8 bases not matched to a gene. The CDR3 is CASSLGSGTGWFF. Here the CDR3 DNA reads TGTGCCAGCAGCTTGGGTTCCGGGACAGGTTGGTTCTTC.

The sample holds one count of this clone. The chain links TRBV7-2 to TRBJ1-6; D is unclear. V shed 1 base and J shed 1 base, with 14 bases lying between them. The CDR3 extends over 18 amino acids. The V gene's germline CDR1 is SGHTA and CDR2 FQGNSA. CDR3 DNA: TGTGCCAGCAGCTTAGTCGCGGTCTCGGGATCCTATAATTCACCCCTCCACTTT. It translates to CASSLVAVSGSYNSPLHF. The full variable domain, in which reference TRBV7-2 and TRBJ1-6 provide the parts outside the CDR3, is GAGVSQSPSNKVTEKGKDVELRCDPISGHTALYWYRQSLGQGLEFLIYFQGNSAPDKSGLPSDRFSAERTGGSVSTLTIQRTQQEDSAVYLCASSLVAVSGSYNSPLHFGNGTRLTVT.

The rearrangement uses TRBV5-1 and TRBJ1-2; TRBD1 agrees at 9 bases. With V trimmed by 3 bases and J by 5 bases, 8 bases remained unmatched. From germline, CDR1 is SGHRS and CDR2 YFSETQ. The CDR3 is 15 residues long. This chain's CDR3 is CASSSRTGAGYGYTF. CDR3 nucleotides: TGCGCCAGCAGCTCTCGGACAGGGGCTGGATATGGCTACACCTTC.

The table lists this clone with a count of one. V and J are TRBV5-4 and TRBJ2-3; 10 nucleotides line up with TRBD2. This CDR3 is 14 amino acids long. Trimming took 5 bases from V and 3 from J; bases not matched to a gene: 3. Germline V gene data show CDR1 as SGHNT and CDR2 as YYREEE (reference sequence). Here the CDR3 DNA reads TGTGCCAGCAGTTTAGCGGGGGGAACAGATACGCAGTATTTT. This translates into CASSLAGGTDTQYF.

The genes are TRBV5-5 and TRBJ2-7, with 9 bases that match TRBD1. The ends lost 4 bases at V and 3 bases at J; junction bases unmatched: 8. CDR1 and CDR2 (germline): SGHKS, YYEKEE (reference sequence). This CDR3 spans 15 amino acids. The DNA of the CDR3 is TGTGCCAGCAGCCTTGTGGGGACAGGGTACTACGAGCAGTACTTC. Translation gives CASSLVGTGYYEQYF.

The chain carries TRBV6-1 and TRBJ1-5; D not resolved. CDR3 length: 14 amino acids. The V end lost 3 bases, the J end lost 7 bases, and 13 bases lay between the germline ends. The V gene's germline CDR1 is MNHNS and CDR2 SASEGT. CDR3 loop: CASSDPGFLQPQHF. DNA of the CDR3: TGTGCCAGCAGTGACCCCGGGTTCTTGCAGCCCCAGCATTTT.

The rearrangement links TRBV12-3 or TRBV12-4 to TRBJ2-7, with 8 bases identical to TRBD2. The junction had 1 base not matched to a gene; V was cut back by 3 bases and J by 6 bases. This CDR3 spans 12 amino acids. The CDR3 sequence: CASSFAGGEQYF. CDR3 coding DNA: TGTGCCAGCAGTTTTGCGGGAGGCGAGCAGTACTTC.

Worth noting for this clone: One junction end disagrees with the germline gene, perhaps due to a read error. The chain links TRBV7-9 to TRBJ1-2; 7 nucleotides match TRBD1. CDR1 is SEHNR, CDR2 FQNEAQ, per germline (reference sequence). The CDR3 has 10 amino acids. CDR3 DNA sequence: TGTGCCAGCGGAGGACAGGTCGCTTACTTC. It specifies CASGGQVAYF.

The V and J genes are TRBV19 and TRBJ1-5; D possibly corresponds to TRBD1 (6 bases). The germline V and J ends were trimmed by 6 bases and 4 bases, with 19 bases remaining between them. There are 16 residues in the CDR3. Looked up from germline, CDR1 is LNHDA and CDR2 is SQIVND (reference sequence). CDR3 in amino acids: CASSSDSGARNQPQHF. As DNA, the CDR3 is TGTGCCAGTAGCTCAGACTCAGGGGCCAGAAATCAGCCCCAGCATTTT.

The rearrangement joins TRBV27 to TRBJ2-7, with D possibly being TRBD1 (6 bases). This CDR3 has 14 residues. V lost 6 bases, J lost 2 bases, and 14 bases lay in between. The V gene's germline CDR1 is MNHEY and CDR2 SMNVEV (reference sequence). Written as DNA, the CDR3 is TGTGCCAGCAGCTACCGGGACAATCCCTACGAGCAGTACTTC. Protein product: CASSYRDNPYEQYF.

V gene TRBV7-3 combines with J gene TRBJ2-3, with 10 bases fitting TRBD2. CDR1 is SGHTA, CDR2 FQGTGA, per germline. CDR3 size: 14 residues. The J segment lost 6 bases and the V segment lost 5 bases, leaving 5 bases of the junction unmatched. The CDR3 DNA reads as TGTGCCAGCAGCACAGCGGGGGGGCCCGATACGCAGTATTTT. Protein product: CASSTAGGPDTQYF.

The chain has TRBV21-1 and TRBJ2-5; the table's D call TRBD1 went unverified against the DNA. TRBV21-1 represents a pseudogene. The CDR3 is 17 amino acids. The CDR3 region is CASSKEVGQPLGQTQYF. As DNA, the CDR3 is TGTGCCAGCAGCAAAGAGGTCGGACAGCCCCTCGGGCAGACCCAGTACTTC.

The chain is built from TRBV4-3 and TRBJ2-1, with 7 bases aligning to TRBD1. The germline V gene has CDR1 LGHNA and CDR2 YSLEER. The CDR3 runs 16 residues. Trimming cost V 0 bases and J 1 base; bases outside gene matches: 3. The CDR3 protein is CASSQDGRGSYNEQFF. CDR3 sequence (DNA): TGCGCCAGCAGCCAAGATGGCAGGGGGTCCTACAATGAGCAGTTCTTC.

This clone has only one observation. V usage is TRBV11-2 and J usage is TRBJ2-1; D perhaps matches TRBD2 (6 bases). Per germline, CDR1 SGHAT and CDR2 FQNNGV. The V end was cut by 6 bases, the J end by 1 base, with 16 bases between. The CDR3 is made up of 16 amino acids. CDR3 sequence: CASSLELGGSYNEQFF. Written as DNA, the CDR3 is TGTGCCAGCAGTTTGGAATTGGGGGGATCCTACAATGAGCAGTTCTTC.

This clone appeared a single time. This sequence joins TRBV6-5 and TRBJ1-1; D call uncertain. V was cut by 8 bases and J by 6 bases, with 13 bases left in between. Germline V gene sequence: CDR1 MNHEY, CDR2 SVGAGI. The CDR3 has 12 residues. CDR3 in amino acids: CASGGSNPEAFF. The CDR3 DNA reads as TGTGCCAGCGGCGGAAGTAACCCTGAAGCTTTCTTT.